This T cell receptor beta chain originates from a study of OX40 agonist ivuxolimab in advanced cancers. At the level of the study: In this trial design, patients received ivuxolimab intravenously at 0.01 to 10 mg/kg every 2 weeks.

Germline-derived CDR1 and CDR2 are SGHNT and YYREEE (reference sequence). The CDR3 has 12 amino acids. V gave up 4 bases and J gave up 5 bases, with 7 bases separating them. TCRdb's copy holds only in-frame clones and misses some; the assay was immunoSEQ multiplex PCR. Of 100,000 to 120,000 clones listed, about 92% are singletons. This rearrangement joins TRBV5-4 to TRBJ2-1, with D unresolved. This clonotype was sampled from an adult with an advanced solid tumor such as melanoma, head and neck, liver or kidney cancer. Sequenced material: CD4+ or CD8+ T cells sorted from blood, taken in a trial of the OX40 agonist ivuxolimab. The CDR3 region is CASSAVDNEQFF. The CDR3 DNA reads TGTGCCAGCAGCGCCGTCGACAATGAGCAGTTCTTC.